One T cell receptor beta chain is described in this entry. Its antigen remains unknown. Prepared libraries of TCR beta cDNA carried unique molecular identifiers. Yield was roughly 0.5 million cDNA molecules from 1 to 10 million T cells. TCRdb analysed the PCR reads with MiXCR anew, one entry per CDR3 protein. The sample has 740,000 or so distinct CDR3 sequences, approximately 50% seen once. The data derive from a study of post-analysis software for immune sequencing data. Overall study: Recorded subtypes: relapsing-remitting, secondary progressive, progressive-relapsing; some patients unannotated.

This CDR3 contains 15 residues. The V and J ends lost 4 bases and 3 bases respectively, with 19 bases between them. Per the germline V gene, CDR1 is DFQATT and CDR2 is SNEGSKA (reference sequence). General study findings and limits: Elevated frequency relative to controls characterized four or five TRBV segments in patients, TRBV5-6, TRBV5-1 and TRBV20-1 among them.

The chain recombines TRBV20-1 with TRBJ2-7; perhaps TRBD2 as D (5 bases). The sequenced sample was blood. This TCR was recovered from a girl under 18 with multiple sclerosis. The CDR3 bases are TGCAGTGCTACATATCGAGCGGCCGGAGGCTACGAGCAGTACTTC. This sequence encodes CSATYRAAGGYEQYF.